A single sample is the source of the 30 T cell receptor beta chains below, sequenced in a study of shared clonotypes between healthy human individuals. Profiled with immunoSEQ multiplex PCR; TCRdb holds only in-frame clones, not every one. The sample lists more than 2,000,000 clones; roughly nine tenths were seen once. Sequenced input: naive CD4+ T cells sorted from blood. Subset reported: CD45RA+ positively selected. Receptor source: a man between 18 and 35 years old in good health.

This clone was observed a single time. CDR3 region: CASSLMGLAGARNEQFF. Here the CDR3 DNA reads TGTGCCAGCAGCCTCATGGGACTAGCGGGAGCCCGGAATGAGCAGTTCTTC. The rearrangement links TRBV7-2 to TRBJ2-1; 14 bases fit TRBD2. Germline V gene data show CDR1 as SGHTA and CDR2 as FQGNSA. The CDR3 totals 17 residues. V shed 5 bases and J 7 bases; nucleotides not matched to a gene: 10.

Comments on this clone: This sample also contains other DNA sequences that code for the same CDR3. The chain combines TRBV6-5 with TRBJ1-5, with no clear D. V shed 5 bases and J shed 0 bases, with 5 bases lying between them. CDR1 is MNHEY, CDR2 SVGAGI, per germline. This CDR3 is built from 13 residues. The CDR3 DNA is TGTGCCAGCAGTGCGAATAGCAATCAGCCCCAGCATTTT. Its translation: CASSANSNQPQHF.

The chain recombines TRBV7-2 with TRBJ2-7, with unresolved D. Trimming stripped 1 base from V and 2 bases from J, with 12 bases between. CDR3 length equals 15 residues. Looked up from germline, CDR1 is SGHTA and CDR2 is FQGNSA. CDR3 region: CASSLVWWAAYEQYF. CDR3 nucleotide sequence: TGTGCCAGCAGCTTAGTTTGGTGGGCGGCCTACGAGCAGTACTTC.

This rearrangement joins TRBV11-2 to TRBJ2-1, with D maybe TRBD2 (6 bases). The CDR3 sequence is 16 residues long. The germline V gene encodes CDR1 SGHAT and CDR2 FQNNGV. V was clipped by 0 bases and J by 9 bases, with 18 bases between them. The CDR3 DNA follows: TGTGCCAGCAGCTTAGATCGTAGACTAGTAGGTTCTGAGCAGTTCTTC. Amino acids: CASSLDRRLVGSEQFF.

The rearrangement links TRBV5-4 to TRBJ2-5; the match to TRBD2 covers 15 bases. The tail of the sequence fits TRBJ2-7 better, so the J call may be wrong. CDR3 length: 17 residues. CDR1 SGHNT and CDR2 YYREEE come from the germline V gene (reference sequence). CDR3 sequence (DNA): TGTGCCAGCAGCTCCGGGACTAGCGGGGGGAACTTCTACGAGCAGTACTTC. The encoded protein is CASSSGTSGGNFYEQYF.

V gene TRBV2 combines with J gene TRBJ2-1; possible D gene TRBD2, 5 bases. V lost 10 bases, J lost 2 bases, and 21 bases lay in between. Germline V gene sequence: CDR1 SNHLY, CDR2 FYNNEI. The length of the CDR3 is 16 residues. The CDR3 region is CAIVPDGERTYNEQFF. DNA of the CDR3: TGTGCCATCGTACCGGACGGGGAGCGGACCTACAATGAGCAGTTCTTC.

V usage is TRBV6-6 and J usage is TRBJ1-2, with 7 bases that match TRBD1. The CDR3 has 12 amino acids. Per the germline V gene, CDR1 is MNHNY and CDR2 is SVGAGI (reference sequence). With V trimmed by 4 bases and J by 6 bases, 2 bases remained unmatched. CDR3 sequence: CASSFDRDGYTF. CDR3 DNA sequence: TGTGCCAGCAGTTTTGACAGGGATGGCTACACCTTC.

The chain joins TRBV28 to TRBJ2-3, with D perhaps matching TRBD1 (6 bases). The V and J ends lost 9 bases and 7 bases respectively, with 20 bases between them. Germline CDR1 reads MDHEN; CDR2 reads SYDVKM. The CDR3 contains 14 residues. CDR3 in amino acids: CASSGGRGLNTQYF. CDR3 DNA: TGTGCCAGTTCGGGTGGCAGGGGATTGAATACGCAGTATTTT.

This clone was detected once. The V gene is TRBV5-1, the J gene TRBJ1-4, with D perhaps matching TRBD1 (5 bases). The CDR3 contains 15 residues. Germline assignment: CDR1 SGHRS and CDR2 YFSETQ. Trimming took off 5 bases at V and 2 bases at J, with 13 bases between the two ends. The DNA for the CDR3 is TGCGCCAGCAGTTGGGCAGGGAACACTAATGAAAAACTGTTTTTT. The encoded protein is CASSWAGNTNEKLFF.

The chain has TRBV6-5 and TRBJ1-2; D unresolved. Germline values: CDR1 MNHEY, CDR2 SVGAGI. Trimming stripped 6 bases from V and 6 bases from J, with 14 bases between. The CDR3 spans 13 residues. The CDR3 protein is CASRPGPADGYTF. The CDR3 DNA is TGTGCCAGCAGACCGGGCCCAGCTGATGGCTACACCTTC.

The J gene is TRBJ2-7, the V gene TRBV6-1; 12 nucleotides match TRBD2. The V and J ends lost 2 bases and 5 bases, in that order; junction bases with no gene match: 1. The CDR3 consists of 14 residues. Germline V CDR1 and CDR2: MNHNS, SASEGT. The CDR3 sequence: CASSELAGGDEQYF. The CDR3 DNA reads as TGTGCCAGCAGTGAACTAGCGGGGGGGGACGAGCAGTACTTC.

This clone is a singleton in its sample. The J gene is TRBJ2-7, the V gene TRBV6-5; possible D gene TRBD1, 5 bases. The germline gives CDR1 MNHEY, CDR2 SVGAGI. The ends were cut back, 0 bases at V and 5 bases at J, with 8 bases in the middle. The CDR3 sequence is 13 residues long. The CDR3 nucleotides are TGTGCCAGCAGTTACTCTCAGGGTAACGAGCAGTACTTC. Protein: CASSYSQGNEQYF.

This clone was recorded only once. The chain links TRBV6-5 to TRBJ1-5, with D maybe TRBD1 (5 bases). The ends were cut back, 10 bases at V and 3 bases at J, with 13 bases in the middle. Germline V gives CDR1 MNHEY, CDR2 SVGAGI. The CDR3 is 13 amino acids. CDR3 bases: TGTGCCACAGGCAGGGACCCCAATCAGCCCCAGCATTTT. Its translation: CATGRDPNQPQHF.

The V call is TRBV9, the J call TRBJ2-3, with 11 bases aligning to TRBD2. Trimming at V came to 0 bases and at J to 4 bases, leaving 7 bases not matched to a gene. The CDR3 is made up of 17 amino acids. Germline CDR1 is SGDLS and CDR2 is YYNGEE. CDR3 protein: CASSVDSGGAFPDTQYF. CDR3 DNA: TGTGCCAGCAGCGTAGATAGCGGGGGGGCCTTCCCAGATACGCAGTATTTT.

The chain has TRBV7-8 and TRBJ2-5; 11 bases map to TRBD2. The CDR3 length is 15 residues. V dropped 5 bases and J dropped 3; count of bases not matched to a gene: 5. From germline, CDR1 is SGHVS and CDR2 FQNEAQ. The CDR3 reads CASSRKTSGEETQYF. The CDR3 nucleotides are TGTGCCAGCAGCCGAAAGACTAGCGGGGAAGAGACCCAGTACTTC.

CDR3 DNA sequence: TGTGCCAGCTCTTCTTTTGGACCCCTCCACTTT. Translated: CASSSFGPLHF. V is TRBV6-6 and J is TRBJ1-6; D remains unclear. The CDR3 runs 11 residues. Deletions cut 8 bases from V and 12 bases from J, with 11 bases between. CDR1 and CDR2 from the germline V gene are MNHNY and SVGAGI (reference sequence).

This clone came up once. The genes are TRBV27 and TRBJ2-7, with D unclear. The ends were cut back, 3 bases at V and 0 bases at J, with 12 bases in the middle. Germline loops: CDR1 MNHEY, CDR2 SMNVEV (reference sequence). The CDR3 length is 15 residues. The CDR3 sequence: CASSLGPPLSYEQYF. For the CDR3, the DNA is TGTGCCAGCAGTTTGGGCCCTCCCCTCTCCTACGAGCAGTACTTC.

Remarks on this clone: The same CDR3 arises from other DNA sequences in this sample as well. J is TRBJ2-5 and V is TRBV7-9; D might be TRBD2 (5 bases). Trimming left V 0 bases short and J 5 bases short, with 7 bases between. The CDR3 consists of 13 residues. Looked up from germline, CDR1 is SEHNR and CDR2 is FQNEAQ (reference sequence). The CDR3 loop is CASSLAGVETQYF. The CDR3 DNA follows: TGTGCCAGCAGCTTAGCCGGGGTGGAGACCCAGTACTTC.

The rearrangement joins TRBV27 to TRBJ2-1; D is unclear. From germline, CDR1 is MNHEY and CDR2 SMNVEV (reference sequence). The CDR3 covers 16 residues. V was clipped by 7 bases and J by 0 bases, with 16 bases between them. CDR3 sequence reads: CASTPRVGSSYNEQFF. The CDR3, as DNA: TGTGCCAGCACCCCAAGAGTAGGTAGCTCCTACAATGAGCAGTTCTTC.

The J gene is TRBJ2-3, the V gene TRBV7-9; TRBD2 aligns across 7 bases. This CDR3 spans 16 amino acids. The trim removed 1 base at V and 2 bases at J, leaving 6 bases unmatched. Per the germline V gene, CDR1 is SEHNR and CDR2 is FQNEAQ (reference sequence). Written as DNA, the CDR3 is TGTGCCAGCAGCTTAGGCAACGGGGGGTCCACAGATACGCAGTATTTT. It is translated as CASSLGNGGSTDTQYF.

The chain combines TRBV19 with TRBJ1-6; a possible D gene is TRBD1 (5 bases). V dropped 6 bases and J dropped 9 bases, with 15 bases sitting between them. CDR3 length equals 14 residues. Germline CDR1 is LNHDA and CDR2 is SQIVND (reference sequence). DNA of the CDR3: TGTGCCAGTAGGTTCCGGCAGGGCGGTTCACCCCTCCACTTT. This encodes CASRFRQGGSPLHF.

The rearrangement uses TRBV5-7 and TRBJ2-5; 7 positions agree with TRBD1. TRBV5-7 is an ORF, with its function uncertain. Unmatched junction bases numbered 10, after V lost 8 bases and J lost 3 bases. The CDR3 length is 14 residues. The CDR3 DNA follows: TGTGCCAGAACCACCCCCGGGACAGAAGAGACCCAGTACTTC. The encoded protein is CARTTPGTEETQYF.

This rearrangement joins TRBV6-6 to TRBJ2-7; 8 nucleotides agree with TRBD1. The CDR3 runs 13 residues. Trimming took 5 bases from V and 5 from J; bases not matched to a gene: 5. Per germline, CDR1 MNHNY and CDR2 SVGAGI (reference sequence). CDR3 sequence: CASSADRAHEQYF. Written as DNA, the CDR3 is TGTGCCAGCAGTGCGGACAGGGCCCACGAGCAGTACTTC.

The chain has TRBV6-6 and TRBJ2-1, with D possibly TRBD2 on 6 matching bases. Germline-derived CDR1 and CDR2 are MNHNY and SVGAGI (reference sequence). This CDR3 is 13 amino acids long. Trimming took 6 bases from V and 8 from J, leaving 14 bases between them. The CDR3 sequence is CASRAGMPDEQFF. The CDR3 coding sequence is TGTGCCAGCAGGGCGGGAATGCCGGATGAGCAGTTCTTC.

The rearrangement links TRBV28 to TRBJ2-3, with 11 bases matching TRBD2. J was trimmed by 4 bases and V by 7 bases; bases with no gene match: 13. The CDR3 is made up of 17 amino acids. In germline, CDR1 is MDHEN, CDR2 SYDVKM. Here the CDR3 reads CASTNRWLAGGPDTQYF. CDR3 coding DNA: TGTGCCAGCACCAATCGGTGGCTAGCGGGGGGCCCAGATACGCAGTATTTT.

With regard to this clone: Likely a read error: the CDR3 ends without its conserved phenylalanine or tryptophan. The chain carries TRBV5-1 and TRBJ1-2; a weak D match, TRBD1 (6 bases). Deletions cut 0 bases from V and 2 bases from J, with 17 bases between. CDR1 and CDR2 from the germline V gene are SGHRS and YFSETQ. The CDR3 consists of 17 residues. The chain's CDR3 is CASSLAASGTKNYGYTS. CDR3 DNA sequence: TGCGCCAGCAGCTTGGCGGCATCCGGGACAAAGAACTATGGCTACACCTCC.

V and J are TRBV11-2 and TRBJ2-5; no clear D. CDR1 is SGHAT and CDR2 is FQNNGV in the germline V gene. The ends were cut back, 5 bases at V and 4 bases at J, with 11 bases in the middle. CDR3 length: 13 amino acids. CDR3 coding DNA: TGTGCCAGCAGCGTCGACCGAGGAGAGACCCAGTACTTC. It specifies CASSVDRGETQYF.

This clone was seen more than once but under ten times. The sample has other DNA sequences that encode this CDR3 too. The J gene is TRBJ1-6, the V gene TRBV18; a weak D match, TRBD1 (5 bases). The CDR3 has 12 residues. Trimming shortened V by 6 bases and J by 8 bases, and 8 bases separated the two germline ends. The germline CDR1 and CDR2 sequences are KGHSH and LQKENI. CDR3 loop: CASSSGDSPLHF. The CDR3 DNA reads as TGTGCCAGCTCCTCGGGGGATTCACCCCTCCACTTT.

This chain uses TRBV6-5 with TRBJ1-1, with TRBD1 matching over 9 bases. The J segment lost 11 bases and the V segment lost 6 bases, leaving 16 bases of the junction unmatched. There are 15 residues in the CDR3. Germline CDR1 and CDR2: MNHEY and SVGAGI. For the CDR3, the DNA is TGTGCCAGCAGAATTGCCCCGGGACAGGGCTCATCGGCTTTCTTT. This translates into CASRIAPGQGSSAFF.

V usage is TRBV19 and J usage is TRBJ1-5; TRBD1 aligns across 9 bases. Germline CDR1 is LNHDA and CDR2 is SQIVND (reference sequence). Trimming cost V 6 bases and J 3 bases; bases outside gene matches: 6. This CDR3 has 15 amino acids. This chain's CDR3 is CASSKQGAHNQPQHF. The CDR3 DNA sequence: TGTGCCAGTAGCAAACAGGGGGCACACAATCAGCCCCAGCATTTT.